A single T cell receptor beta chain is shown here with its context. This sample stems from a study of CD8+ T cells in alopecia areata. For the study at large: Treated patients were given oral tofacitinib, which was dosed at 5 to 10 mg twice daily. Dosing with tofacitinib proceeded for 6 to 18 months, followed by 6 months off drug.

The treatment was: oral pan-JAK inhibitor, 5-10 mg twice daily. Following extraction, RNA underwent reverse transcription to cDNA, which served as the sequencing template. The repertoire was sequenced with immunoSEQ multiplex PCR; TCRdb's copy has only in-frame clones and lacks some. The repertoire includes about 180,000 clones, about three fifths of them detected once, and approximately 16% sits in the top ten. Germline values: CDR1 SGHNT, CDR2 YYREEE (reference sequence). V lost 3 bases to trimming and J lost 4 bases; unmatched junction nucleotides: 6. This CDR3 is 14 amino acids long. The sequence came from a human donor with alopecia areata. Here the sequenced sample was CD4+ T cells sorted from blood, taken at roughly week 58, from a patient treated with tofacitinib. The chain has TRBV5-4 and TRBJ2-5; 7 bases line up with TRBD1. As DNA, the CDR3 is TGTGCCAGCAGCTATAGACAGGGTGGAGAGACCCAGTACTTC. As protein: CASSYRQGGETQYF.